Shown below are 16 T cell receptor beta chains from a single sample sequenced in a study of blood T cell repertoires in COVID-19. Here immunoSEQ multiplex PCR was the method, and the copy in TCRdb shows in-frame clones only, minus some. Of about 160,000 clones in the sample, approximately 86% are singletons; the top ten hold around 7%. The sample taken for sequencing was peripheral blood. The origin of the receptors is a woman in her 40s with COVID-19, enrolled during active disease.

J is TRBJ2-2 and V is TRBV28, with 10 bases fitting TRBD1. Germline loops: CDR1 MDHEN, CDR2 SYDVKM. V was pared by 6 bases and J by 5 bases, with 6 bases of the junction left unmatched. This CDR3 is built from 15 residues. CDR3 nucleotide sequence: TGTGCCAGCAGGCCCGACAGGGGGCGGACCGGGGAGCTGTTTTTT. Protein sequence: CASRPDRGRTGELFF. Filled out from reference TRBV28 and TRBJ2-2, the complete variable domain reads DVKVTQSSRYLVKRTGEKVFLECVQDMDHENMFWYRQDPGLGLRLIYFSYDVKMKEKGDIPEGYSVSREKKERFSLILESASTNQTSMYLCASRPDRGRTGELFFGEGSRLTVL.

This clone has a single count. The rearrangement links TRBV9 to TRBJ1-4; a possible D gene is TRBD1 (5 bases). CDR3 length equals 19 residues. Trimming removed 3 bases from V and 6 bases from J, with 27 bases in between. In germline, CDR1 is SGDLS, CDR2 YYNGEE. The CDR3 loop reads CASSALAGSGRNEHEKLFF. The CDR3 DNA follows: TGTGCCAGCAGCGCGCTAGCGGGGTCAGGGCGAAATGAGCATGAAAAACTGTTTTTT. The full variable domain, in which reference TRBV9 and TRBJ1-4 provide the parts outside the CDR3, is DSGVTQTPKHLITATGQRVTLRCSPRSGDLSVYWYQQSLDQGLQFLIQYYNGEERAKGNILERFSAQQFPDLHSELNLSSLELGDSALYFCASSALAGSGRNEHEKLFFGSGTQLSVL.

The gene calls are TRBV3-1 (or the pseudogene TRBV3-2) and TRBJ1-4; D is ambiguous. The CDR3 is made up of 16 amino acids. The germline V gene encodes CDR1 LGHDT and CDR2 YNNKEL (reference sequence). V was trimmed by 4 bases and J by 0 bases, leaving 12 bases between them. As DNA, the CDR3 is TGTGCCAGCAGCCTGAAGACAATAGCAACTAATGAAAAACTGTTTTTT. The encoded protein is CASSLKTIATNEKLFF.

This clone was observed a handful of times. V and J are TRBV2 and TRBJ1-2; 10 bases match TRBD1. V lost 4 bases to trimming and J lost 9 bases; unmatched junction nucleotides: 11. The germline gives CDR1 SNHLY, CDR2 FYNNEI. The CDR3 has 15 amino acids. CDR3 nucleotides: TGTGCCAGCAGTGGAAGGGGACAGGGGCGCTTAAGCTACACCTTC. It translates to CASSGRGQGRLSYTF. Supplemented by reference TRBV2 and TRBJ1-2, the full variable domain reads EPEVTQTPSHQVTQMGQEVILRCVPISNHLYFYWYRQILGQKVEFLVSFYNNEISEKSEIFDDQFSVERPDGSNFTLKIRSTKLEDSAMYFCASSGRGQGRLSYTFGSGTRLTVV.

This clone was observed a handful of times. The chain carries TRBV7-9 and TRBJ1-1; 8 nucleotides agree with TRBD1. The CDR3 is 13 amino acids. The ends lost 10 bases at V and 7 bases at J; junction bases unmatched: 11. Germline V gene sequence: CDR1 SEHNR, CDR2 FQNEAQ (reference sequence). As DNA, the CDR3 is TGTGCCACCTCTGAGGGGACAGGTGTTGAAGCTTTCTTT. It is translated as CATSEGTGVEAFF.

This chain connects TRBV9 to TRBJ2-1, with 9 positions matching TRBD2. The V gene end was trimmed by 4 bases and the J gene end by 5 bases; junction bases not matched to a gene: 13. CDR1 and CDR2 (germline): SGDLS, YYNGEE. The CDR3 is 17 residues long. The CDR3 DNA reads TGTGCCAGCAGCCCCGACCCGCGGGGGGGCCCAGACAATGAGCAGTTCTTC. This gives the protein CASSPDPRGGPDNEQFF.

V usage is TRBV6-6 and J usage is TRBJ2-1, with D maybe TRBD1 (5 bases). The CDR3 has 13 residues. Deletions cut 7 bases from V and 5 bases from J, with 12 bases between. Germline values: CDR1 MNHNY, CDR2 SVGAGI (reference sequence). The DNA of the CDR3 is TGTGCCAGCAACGAAGACAGTCACAATGAGCAGTTCTTC. Translating gives CASNEDSHNEQFF.

This clone appeared a few times. The chain combines TRBV12-3 or TRBV12-4 with TRBJ1-2; D unclear. CDR3 length equals 11 residues. The V end was cut by 4 bases, the J end by 8 bases, with 8 bases between. CDR3 bases: TGTGCCAGCAGTTCCCTAGGAGGCTACACCTTC. Protein sequence: CASSSLGGYTF.

This rearrangement joins TRBV9 to TRBJ2-3; 8 bases align to TRBD2. CDR3 length: 16 residues. In germline, CDR1 is SGDLS, CDR2 YYNGEE. V gave up 3 bases and J gave up 4 bases; unmatched junction bases: 10. This CDR3 reads CASSDGGAKLADTQYF. CDR3 nucleotides: TGTGCCAGCAGCGACGGGGGGGCCAAACTAGCAGATACGCAGTATTTT.

J is TRBJ1-2 and V is TRBV28; possible D gene TRBD1, 5 bases. The CDR3 loop spans 14 amino acids. V shed 6 bases and J shed 4 bases, with 15 bases lying between them. Germline CDR1 MDHEN, CDR2 SYDVKM. The chain's CDR3 is CASRKSGTSYGYTF. The DNA for the CDR3 is TGTGCCAGCAGAAAATCCGGGACTTCCTATGGCTACACCTTC.

In DNA form, the CDR3 reads TGTGCCAGCAGCTTAAGAGGGAATGAGCAGTTCTTC. Protein: CASSLRGNEQFF. The rearrangement uses TRBV7-6 and TRBJ2-1, with a tentative D call TRBD2 (5 bases). V shed 2 bases and J shed 7 bases, with 6 bases lying between them. Germline V gives CDR1 SGHVS, CDR2 FNYEAQ. CDR3 length: 12 amino acids.

The rearrangement uses TRBV7-2 and TRBJ2-1; D is ambiguous. Trimming took off 5 bases at V and 5 bases at J, with 16 bases between the two ends. This CDR3 has 15 amino acids. CDR1 and CDR2 from the germline V gene are SGHTA and FQGNSA. The CDR3 spells CASSLTHMQNNEQFF. CDR3 DNA sequence: TGTGCCAGCAGCCTCACGCATATGCAGAACAATGAGCAGTTCTTC. Full variable domain (remainder filled in from reference TRBV7-2 and TRBJ2-1): GAGVSQSPSNKVTEKGKDVELRCDPISGHTALYWYRQSLGQGLEFLIYFQGNSAPDKSGLPSDRFSAERTGGSVSTLTIQRTQQEDSAVYLCASSLTHMQNNEQFFGPGTRLTVL.

This clone was counted ten times or more. The CDR3 spells CASSKGRSDTQYF. The CDR3 bases are TGTGCCAGTAGTAAGGGGAGGTCTGATACGCAGTATTTT. The chain links TRBV19 to TRBJ2-3; D might be TRBD2 (6 bases). Trimming left V 4 bases short and J 6 bases short, with 11 bases between. From germline, CDR1 is LNHDA and CDR2 SQIVND (reference sequence). The CDR3 runs 13 residues.

The CDR3 region has the DNA TGTGCCAGCAGCCAGGACACCGGGGAGCTGTTTTTT. This translates into CASSQDTGELFF. This rearrangement joins TRBV9 to TRBJ2-2, with no clear D. This CDR3 is 12 amino acids long. Germline V gene sequence: CDR1 SGDLS, CDR2 YYNGEE. V lost 4 bases and J 3 bases, leaving 4 bases between the germline ends.

This clone was seen more than once but under ten times. The CDR3 region has the DNA TGTGCCTGGAACCCTCCCGGGGACAGGGATAATTCACCCCTCCACTTT. Its translation: CAWNPPGDRDNSPLHF. This chain uses TRBV30 with TRBJ1-6, with 9 bases aligning to TRBD1. J gave up 5 bases and V 4 bases, and 9 bases lay outside the gene matches. Germline-derived CDR1 and CDR2 are GTSNPN and SVGIG (reference sequence). The CDR3 extends over 16 amino acids.

The genes are TRBV7-2 and TRBJ2-7, with TRBD2 matching 13 bases. CDR3 length: 19 residues. V shed 6 bases, J shed 0 bases, and the junction held 14 bases outside the gene matches. Looked up from germline, CDR1 is SGHTA and CDR2 is FQGNSA. The CDR3 protein is CASRLAGTSGIPISYEQYF. CDR3 in DNA: TGTGCCAGCAGACTAGCCGGGACTAGCGGGATCCCTATCTCCTACGAGCAGTACTTC.